This TCR beta chain was found in a study of T cell responses to AZD1222 COVID-19 vaccine. Germline V gene sequence: CDR1 SQVTM, CDR2 ANQGSEA. There are 13 residues in the CDR3. J lost 2 bases, V lost 7 bases, and 7 bases had no gene match. Only a few counts were recorded for this clone. The antigen remains undetermined. The same CDR3 also results from other DNA sequences found in this sample. Study-wide results and caveats: Receipt of two AZD1222 doses was followed by a rise in Spike-specific TCR breadth and depth.

Data came from immunoSEQ multiplex PCR; TCRdb stores just in-frame clones and leaves some out. The table shows 85,000 to 100,000 clones, with more than 75% occurring only once. The chain links TRBV29-1 to TRBJ2-7; TRBD2 aligns across 8 bases. The sequences come from peripheral blood, collected on day 0 of AZD1222 vaccination. The sequence came from an adult in good health. The CDR3 DNA is TGCAGCGCCGGTAGCGGGACCGCCTACGAGCAGTACTTC. Translation: CSAGSGTAYEQYF.